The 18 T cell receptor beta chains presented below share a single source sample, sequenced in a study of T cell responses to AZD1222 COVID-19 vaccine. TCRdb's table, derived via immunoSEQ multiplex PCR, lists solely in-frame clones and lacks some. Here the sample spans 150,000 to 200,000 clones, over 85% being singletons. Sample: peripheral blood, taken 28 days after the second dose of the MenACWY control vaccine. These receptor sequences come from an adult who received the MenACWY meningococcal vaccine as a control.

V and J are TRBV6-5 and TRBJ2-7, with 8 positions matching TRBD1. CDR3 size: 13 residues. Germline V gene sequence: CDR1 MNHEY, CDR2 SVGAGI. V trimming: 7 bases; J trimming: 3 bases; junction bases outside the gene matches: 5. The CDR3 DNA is TGTGCCAGCAAACCTACAGGGGGCTACGAGCAGTACTTC. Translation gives CASKPTGGYEQYF.

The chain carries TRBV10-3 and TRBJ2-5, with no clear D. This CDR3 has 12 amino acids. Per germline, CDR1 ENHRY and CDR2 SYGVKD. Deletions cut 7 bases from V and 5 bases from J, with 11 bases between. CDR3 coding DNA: TGTGCCATCAAGGACCGGTCGGAGACCCAGTACTTC. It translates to CAIKDRSETQYF.

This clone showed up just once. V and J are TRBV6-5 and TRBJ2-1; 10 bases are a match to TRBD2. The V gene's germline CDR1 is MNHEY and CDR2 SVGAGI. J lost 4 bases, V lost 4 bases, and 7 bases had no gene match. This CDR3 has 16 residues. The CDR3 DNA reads TGTGCCAGCAGTTTGATAGCGGGGGGACCTTACAATGAGCAGTTCTTC. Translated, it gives CASSLIAGGPYNEQFF.

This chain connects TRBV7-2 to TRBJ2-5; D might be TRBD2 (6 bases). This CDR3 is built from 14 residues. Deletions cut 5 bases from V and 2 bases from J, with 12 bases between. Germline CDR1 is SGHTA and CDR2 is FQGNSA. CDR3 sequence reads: CASSEGLSQETQYF. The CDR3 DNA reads TGTGCCAGCAGCGAGGGACTCTCTCAAGAGACCCAGTACTTC.

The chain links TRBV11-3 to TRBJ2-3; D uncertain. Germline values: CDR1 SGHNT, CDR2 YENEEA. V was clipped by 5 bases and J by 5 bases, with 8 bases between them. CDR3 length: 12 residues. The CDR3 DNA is TGTGCCAGCAGCCGCTCAATAGATACGCAGTATTTT. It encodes CASSRSIDTQYF.

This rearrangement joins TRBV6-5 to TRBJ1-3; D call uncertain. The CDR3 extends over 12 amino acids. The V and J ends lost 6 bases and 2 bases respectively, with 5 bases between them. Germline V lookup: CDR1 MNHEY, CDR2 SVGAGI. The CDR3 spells CASSRTGNTIYF. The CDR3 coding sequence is TGTGCCAGCAGCCGGACTGGAAACACCATATATTTT.

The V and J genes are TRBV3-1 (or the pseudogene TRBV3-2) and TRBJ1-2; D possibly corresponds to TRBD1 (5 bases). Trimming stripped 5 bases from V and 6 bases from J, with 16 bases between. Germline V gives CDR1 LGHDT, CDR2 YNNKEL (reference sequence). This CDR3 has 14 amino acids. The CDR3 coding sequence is TGTGCCAGCAGCTCAAGGAGGGACTCAAATGGCTACACCTTC. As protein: CASSSRRDSNGYTF.

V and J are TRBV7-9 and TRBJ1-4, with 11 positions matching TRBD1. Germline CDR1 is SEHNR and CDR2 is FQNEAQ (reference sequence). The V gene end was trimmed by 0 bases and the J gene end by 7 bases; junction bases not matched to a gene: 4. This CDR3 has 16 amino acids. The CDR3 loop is CASSLASGTGGEKLFF. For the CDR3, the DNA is TGTGCCAGCAGCTTAGCGTCCGGGACAGGGGGTGAAAAACTGTTTTTT.

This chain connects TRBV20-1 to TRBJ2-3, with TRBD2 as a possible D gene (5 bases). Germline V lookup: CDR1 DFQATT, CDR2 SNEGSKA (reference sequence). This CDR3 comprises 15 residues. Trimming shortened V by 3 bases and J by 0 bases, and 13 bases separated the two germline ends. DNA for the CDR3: TGCAGTGCTAGTAGAGCGGATACTAGCACAGATACGCAGTATTTT. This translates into CSASRADTSTDTQYF.

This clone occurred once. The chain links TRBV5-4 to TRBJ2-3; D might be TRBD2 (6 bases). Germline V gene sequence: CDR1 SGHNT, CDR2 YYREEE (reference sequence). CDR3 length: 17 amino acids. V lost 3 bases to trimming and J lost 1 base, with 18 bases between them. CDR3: CASSYLTRSYGTDTQYF. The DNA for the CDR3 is TGTGCCAGCAGCTACCTGACTAGATCATACGGCACAGATACGCAGTATTTT.

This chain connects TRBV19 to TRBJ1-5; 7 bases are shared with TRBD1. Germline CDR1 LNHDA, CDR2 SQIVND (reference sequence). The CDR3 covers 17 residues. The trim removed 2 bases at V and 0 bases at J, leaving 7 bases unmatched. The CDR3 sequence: CASSIFSRGVSNQPQHF. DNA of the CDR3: TGTGCCAGTAGTATATTCTCCAGGGGGGTTAGCAATCAGCCCCAGCATTTT.

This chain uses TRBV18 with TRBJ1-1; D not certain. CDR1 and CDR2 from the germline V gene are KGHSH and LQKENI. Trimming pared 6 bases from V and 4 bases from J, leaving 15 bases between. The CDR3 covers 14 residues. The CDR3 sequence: CASSSPREGTEAFF. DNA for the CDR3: TGTGCCAGCTCCTCACCGAGGGAGGGCACTGAAGCTTTCTTT.

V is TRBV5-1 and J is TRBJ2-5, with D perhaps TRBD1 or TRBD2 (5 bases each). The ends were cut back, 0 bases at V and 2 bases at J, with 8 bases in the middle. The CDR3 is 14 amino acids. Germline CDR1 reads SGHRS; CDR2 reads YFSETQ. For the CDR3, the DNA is TGCGCCAGCAGCTTGGGGGGACGGCAAGAGACCCAGTACTTC. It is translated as CASSLGGRQETQYF.

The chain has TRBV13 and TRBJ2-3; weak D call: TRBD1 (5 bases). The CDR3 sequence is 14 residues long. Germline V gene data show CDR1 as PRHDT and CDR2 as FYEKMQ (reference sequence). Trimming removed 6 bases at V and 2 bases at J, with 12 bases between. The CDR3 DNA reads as TGTGCCAGCAGAGCAGCAGGGTCCACAGATACGCAGTATTTT. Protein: CASRAAGSTDTQYF.

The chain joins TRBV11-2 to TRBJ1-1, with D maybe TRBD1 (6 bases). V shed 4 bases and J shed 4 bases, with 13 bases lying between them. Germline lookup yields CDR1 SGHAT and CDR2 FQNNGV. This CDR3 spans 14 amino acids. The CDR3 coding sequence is TGTGCCAGCAGCTCTCACAGGGACGCCACTGAAGCTTTCTTT. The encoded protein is CASSSHRDATEAFF.

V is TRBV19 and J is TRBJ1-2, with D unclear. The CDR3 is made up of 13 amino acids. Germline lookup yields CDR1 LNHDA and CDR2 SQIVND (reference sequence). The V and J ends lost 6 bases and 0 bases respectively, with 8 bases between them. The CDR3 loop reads CASRERTNYGYTF. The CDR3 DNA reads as TGTGCCAGTAGGGAGCGGACTAACTATGGCTACACCTTC.

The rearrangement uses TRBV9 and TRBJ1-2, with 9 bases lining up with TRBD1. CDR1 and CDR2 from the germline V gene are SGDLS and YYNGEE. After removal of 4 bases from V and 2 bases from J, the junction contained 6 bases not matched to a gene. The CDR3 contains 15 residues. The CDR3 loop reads CASSKQGAGNYGYTF. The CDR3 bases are TGTGCCAGCAGCAAACAGGGGGCGGGAAACTATGGCTACACCTTC.

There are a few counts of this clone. Here the CDR3 DNA reads TGTGCCAGCAGCCTGCAGGGGACGAGGGAAAAACTGTTTTTT. Encoded protein: CASSLQGTREKLFF. The chain links TRBV3-1 (or the pseudogene TRBV3-2) to TRBJ1-4; maybe TRBD1 (6 bases). Trimming left V 4 bases short and J 8 bases short, with 14 bases between. The CDR3 covers 14 residues. Per germline, CDR1 LGHDT and CDR2 YNNKEL (reference sequence).